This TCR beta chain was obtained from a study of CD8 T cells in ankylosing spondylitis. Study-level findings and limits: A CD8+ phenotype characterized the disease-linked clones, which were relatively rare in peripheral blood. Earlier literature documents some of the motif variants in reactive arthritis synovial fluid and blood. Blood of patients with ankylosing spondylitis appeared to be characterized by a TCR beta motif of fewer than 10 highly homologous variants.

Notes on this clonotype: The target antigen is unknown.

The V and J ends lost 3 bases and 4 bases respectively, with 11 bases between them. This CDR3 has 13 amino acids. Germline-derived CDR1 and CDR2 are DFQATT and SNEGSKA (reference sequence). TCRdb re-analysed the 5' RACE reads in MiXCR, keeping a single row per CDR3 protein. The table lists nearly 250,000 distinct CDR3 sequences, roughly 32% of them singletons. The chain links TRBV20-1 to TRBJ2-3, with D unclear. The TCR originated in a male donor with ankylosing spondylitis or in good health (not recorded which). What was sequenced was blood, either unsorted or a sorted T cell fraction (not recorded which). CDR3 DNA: TGCAGTGCTAGCCCGAGTCGATCAGATACGCAGTATTTT. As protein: CSASPSRSDTQYF.